Following are 15 T cell receptor beta chains from one sample sequenced in a study of tumor-infiltrating lymphocytes in primary liver carcinoma. The investigators made TCR beta cDNA from approximately 500 ng total RNA, using a constant-region primer. Investigators got TCR beta libraries out of three nested multiplex PCR rounds, done with slightly modified ARM-PCR. The first two PCR rounds used TRBV1-TRBV30 forward primers with a C-beta reverse primer, about 10 cycles each. TCRdb passed the multiplex PCR reads through MiXCR, listing each CDR3 protein once. The sample yields 75,000 to 80,000 distinct CDR3 sequences, roughly 72% seen once. Co-extracted RNA and DNA came from about 19-30 mg of unsorted bulk tissue. The specimen was tumor-adjacent normal liver tissue. The receptors here all came from a man aged 35-49 years with primary liver carcinoma and hepatitis B virus infection.

In the case of this clonotype: One end of the junction does not line up with germline, which may come from a read error. The chain uses TRBV4-3 and TRBJ2-7; unclear D gene. Germline loops: CDR1 LGHNA, CDR2 YSLEER. This CDR3 has 13 amino acids. This chain's CDR3 is CASSRAVSYEQYF. CDR3 sequence (DNA): TGCGCCAGCAGTCGAGCAGTTTCCTACGAGCAGTATTTC.

Worth noting for this clonotype: Because the CDR3's place on the DNA is in doubt, the DNA is left out and the CDR3 is given as listed by TCRdb. The chain recombines TRBV6-1 with TRBJ2-7; the DNA was not compared with TRBD1, the D call given in the table. Termini included, the CDR3 measures 16 amino acids. Germline CDR1 is MNHNS and CDR2 is SASEGT. The CDR3 protein is CASSPAGTEYPCEQYF.

To note about this clonotype: With a much larger clone just one base away, this may be a read error. The rearrangement uses TRBV7-9 and TRBJ2-1; no clear D gene. CDR3 length equals 14 residues. The V gene lost 3 bases and the J gene lost 7 bases, with 13 bases spanning the gap. The V gene's germline CDR1 is SEHNR and CDR2 FQNEAQ (reference sequence). The chain's CDR3 is CASSFGLGRNEQFF. CDR3 nucleotides: TGTGCCAGCAGCTTTGGGCTAGGTCGGAATGAGCAGTTCTTC.

The V gene is TRBV4-1, the J gene TRBJ2-7; TRBD1 might be the D (5 bases). Germline V gives CDR1 MGHRA, CDR2 YSYEKL. V gave up 3 bases and J gave up 6 bases, with 21 bases separating them. The CDR3 runs to 16 residues. The CDR3 here is CASSHDRTGVTLEQYF. In DNA form, the CDR3 reads TGCGCCAGCAGCCATGATCGAACAGGTGTCACCCTCGAGCAGTACTTC.

This clonotype appeared many times. This sequence joins TRBV12-3 or TRBV12-4 and TRBJ1-4; the D gene is possibly TRBD1 (5 bases). The V gene lost 3 bases and the J gene lost 8 bases, with 13 bases spanning the gap. This CDR3 has 14 residues. The CDR3 nucleotides are TGTGCCAGCAGTTTGGGCAGGGAGTCCGAAAAACTGTTTTTT. Encoded protein: CASSLGRESEKLFF.

Concerning this clonotype itself: One junction end disagrees with the germline gene, perhaps due to a read error. This chain links TRBV11-2 with TRBJ2-1; 8 bases match TRBD2. The CDR3 has 15 amino acids. Germline loops: CDR1 SGHAT, CDR2 FQNNGV. The CDR3 region is CPSSLSGGPYNEQFF. The DNA of the CDR3 is TGTCCCAGCAGCTTAAGCGGGGGCCCCTACAATGAGCAGTTCTTC.

In regard to this clonotype: One base away lies a much larger clone, so this may be a sequencing read error. The chain links TRBV30 to TRBJ2-3; weak D call: TRBD2 (6 bases). V dropped 2 bases and J dropped 2 bases, with 14 bases sitting between them. In germline, CDR1 is GTSNPN, CDR2 SVGIG (reference sequence). The CDR3 spans 15 residues. The DNA of the CDR3 is TGTGCCTGGAGTCCCCCTAGCGCCCACACAGATACGCAGTATTTT. It translates to CAWSPPSAHTDTQYF. Drawing the rest from reference TRBV30 and TRBJ2-3, the complete variable domain is SQTIHQWPATLVQPVGSPLSLECTVEGTSNPNLYWYRQAAGRGLQLLFYSVGIGQISSEVPQNLSASRPQDRQFILSSKKLLLSDSGFYLCAWSPPSAHTDTQYFGPGTRLTVL.

To note about this clonotype: In this CDR3 the conserved last residue, phenylalanine or tryptophan, is missing, so a read error is likely. The V and J genes are TRBV24-1 and TRBJ2-1, with no clear D. The CDR3 has 16 residues. The V end was cut by 5 bases, the J end by 4 bases, with 17 bases between. Germline CDR1 KGHDR, CDR2 SFDVKD. The CDR3 DNA follows: TGTGCCACCAGTGTAAAGCCAGCGCGTTCTTACAATGAGCAGTTCTCC. Its protein is CATSVKPARSYNEQFS.

As to this clonotype: The junction departs from germline at one end; a sequencing error may be responsible. The V and J genes are TRBV6-2 or TRBV6-3 and TRBJ1-2; 7 bases line up with TRBD1. Germline V gene sequence: CDR1 MNHEY, CDR2 SVGEGT. The CDR3 is made up of 16 amino acids. The CDR3 here is CASSYSTGVDYNGYIF. The DNA of the CDR3 is TGTGCCAGCAGTTATTCTACAGGGGTCGACTACAATGGCTACATCTTC.

For this clonotype: Lacking the conserved final phenylalanine or tryptophan, this CDR3 likely reflects a read error. The V gene is TRBV4-3, the J gene TRBJ2-3; D is uncertain. Germline values: CDR1 LGHNA, CDR2 YSLEER. V lost 0 bases, J lost 4 bases, and 5 bases lay in between. There are 13 residues in the CDR3. CDR3: CASSQDRPDTQYY. The CDR3 DNA is TGCGCCAGCAGCCAAGATCGACCAGATACGCAGTATTAT.

On this clonotype: Its ends do not fully match the called genes, so a read error is possible. The gene calls are TRBV4-3 and TRBJ1-5; TRBD1 is a possible D gene (6 bases). From germline, CDR1 is LGHNA and CDR2 YSLEER. CDR3 size: 14 residues. The CDR3 nucleotides are TGCGCCAGCAGCCAAGATCGAGGGGGTCAGCTCCAGCATTTT. This sequence encodes CASSQDRGGQLQHF.

About this clonotype itself: A junction end diverges from the germline sequence, so it may reflect a read error. The gene calls are TRBV4-1 and TRBJ2-1; D call uncertain. The CDR3 extends over 12 amino acids. CDR1 MGHRA and CDR2 YSYEKL come from the germline V gene. CDR3 sequence: CASNQERNEQFF. In DNA form, the CDR3 reads TGCGCCAGCAACCAAGAAAGAAATGAGCAGTTCTTT.

A remark on this clonotype: One end of the junction is discordant with germline, which a read error may explain. In nucleotides, the CDR3 is TGTACCATCGGAAAGGTAAGCTACACCTTC. Translating gives CTIGKVSYTF. The gene calls are TRBV10-3 and TRBJ1-2; D is unresolved. CDR1 and CDR2 (germline): ENHRY, SYGVKD. This CDR3 comprises 10 residues.

A remark on this clonotype: A much larger clone lies a single base off, so this may be a read error. The V call is TRBV14, the J call TRBJ2-7; D gene ambiguous. Germline loops: CDR1 SGHDN, CDR2 FVKESK. The V end lost 4 bases, the J end lost 0 bases, and 16 bases lay between the germline ends. The CDR3 is 16 residues long. The DNA of the CDR3 is TGTGCCAGCAGCCGAGGTTCGCAGTCATCCTCCTACGAGCAGTACTTC. Translation gives CASSRGSQSSSYEQYF.

For this clonotype: A much more abundant neighbour one base away suggests this may be a read error. This likely comes from a read error, as the CDR3 has no conserved phenylalanine or tryptophan at its end. The rearrangement joins TRBV28 to TRBJ2-1; 9 bases fit TRBD1. In germline, CDR1 is MDHEN, CDR2 SYDVKM. CDR3 length equals 13 residues. Losses at the gene ends were 2 bases for V and 13 bases for J; bases not matched to a gene: 6. This CDR3 reads CASSLGGTGSQFS. DNA of the CDR3: TGTGCCAGCAGTTTAGGAGGGACAGGGAGTCAGTTCTCC.